The 21 T cell receptor beta chains in this list originate from one sample, sequenced in a study of blood T cell repertoires in COVID-19. Here immunoSEQ multiplex PCR was the method, and the copy in TCRdb shows in-frame clones only, minus some. The sample carries 200,000 to 300,000 clones, around 80% recorded once. Sequencing used peripheral blood. These receptors all stem from a man in his sixties with acute or convalescent COVID-19.

The chain carries TRBV2 and TRBJ2-5; 7 bases map to TRBD1. Germline trimming cut 8 bases from V and 1 base from J; bases unmatched to any gene: 7. The CDR3 contains 14 residues. Germline values: CDR1 SNHLY, CDR2 FYNNEI. CDR3 coding DNA: TGTGCCAGCCTCGACGGGACAGTCCAAGAGACCCAGTACTTC. Residues: CASLDGTVQETQYF.

A remark on this clone: Distinct nucleotide sequences in the sample also encode this CDR3. This sequence joins TRBV9 and TRBJ2-7; 8 bases match TRBD2. The germline gives CDR1 SGDLS, CDR2 YYNGEE. With V trimmed by 1 base and J by 2 bases, 8 bases remained unmatched. The CDR3 spans 16 residues. CDR3 loop: CASSVFGGAGAYEQYF. In DNA form, the CDR3 reads TGTGCCAGCAGCGTATTCGGGGGGGCTGGGGCCTACGAGCAGTACTTC.

This chain uses TRBV18 with TRBJ2-3, with 12 bases aligning to TRBD2. This CDR3 is built from 16 residues. V was pared by 3 bases and J by 4 bases, with 5 bases of the junction left unmatched. The germline V gene has CDR1 KGHSH and CDR2 LQKENI. In DNA form, the CDR3 reads TGTGCCAGCTCACCGACTAGCGGGGGACGGGCAGATACGCAGTATTTT. Translating gives CASSPTSGGRADTQYF.

The V call is TRBV18, the J call TRBJ2-5; D is possibly TRBD2 (5 bases). V lost 1 base and J 1 base, leaving 10 bases between the germline ends. Per the germline V gene, CDR1 is KGHSH and CDR2 is LQKENI. CDR3 length equals 15 residues. The CDR3 DNA is TGTGCCAGCTCACCACTATCCGGGGTCCAAGAGACCCAGTACTTC. Protein product: CASSPLSGVQETQYF.

The genes are TRBV29-1 and TRBJ1-5; 8 bases line up with TRBD1. The ends lost 4 bases at V and 2 bases at J; junction bases unmatched: 7. The germline gives CDR1 SQVTM, CDR2 ANQGSEA. The CDR3 has 15 residues. CDR3 sequence reads: CSVGSGGAGNQPQHF. CDR3 in DNA: TGCAGCGTTGGTTCAGGGGGCGCCGGCAATCAGCCCCAGCATTTT.

The J gene is TRBJ1-5, the V gene TRBV19; the D gene is possibly TRBD1 (6 bases). CDR1 LNHDA and CDR2 SQIVND come from the germline V gene (reference sequence). Trimming removed 3 bases from V and 5 bases from J, with 14 bases in between. The CDR3 sequence is 15 residues long. The CDR3 loop is CASSMGAGAYQPQHF. CDR3 bases: TGTGCCAGTAGTATGGGCGCGGGGGCTTATCAGCCCCAGCATTTT.

This sequence joins TRBV5-1 and TRBJ2-1; D perhaps matches TRBD2 (5 bases). The CDR3 length is 13 residues. V dropped 4 bases and J dropped 7 bases, with 12 bases sitting between them. Germline CDR1 reads SGHRS; CDR2 reads YFSETQ. The CDR3 sequence: CASSLEGKNEQFF. The DNA for the CDR3 is TGCGCCAGCAGCCTTGAGGGTAAGAATGAGCAGTTCTTC.

This chain connects TRBV13 to TRBJ2-7, with D possibly matching TRBD2 (6 bases). Germline V lookup: CDR1 PRHDT, CDR2 FYEKMQ (reference sequence). The CDR3 consists of 13 residues. Trimming took 5 bases from V and 2 from J, leaving 10 bases between them. DNA of the CDR3: TGTGCCAGCAGCGGCGGGGCCCCCTACGAGCAGTACTTC. Its protein product is CASSGGAPYEQYF. Variable domain in full (rest from reference TRBV13 and TRBJ2-7): AAGVIQSPRHLIKEKRETATLKCYPIPRHDTVYWYQQGPGQDPQFLISFYEKMQSDKGSIPDRFSAQQFSDYHSELNMSSLELGDSALYFCASSGGAPYEQYFGPGTRLTVT.

The V call is TRBV7-2, the J call TRBJ2-7; D is unresolved. Looked up from germline, CDR1 is SGHTA and CDR2 is FQGNSA. Trimming stripped 3 bases from V and 3 bases from J, with 18 bases between. The CDR3 is 16 residues long. CDR3 loop: CASSLKPPTFLYEQYF. Written as DNA, the CDR3 is TGTGCCAGCAGCTTGAAACCCCCGACATTCCTCTACGAGCAGTACTTC.

The chain links TRBV5-4 to TRBJ2-5; TRBD2 matches 10 bases. The CDR3 runs to 17 residues. Germline V gene lookup returns CDR1 SGHNT and CDR2 YYREEE (reference sequence). With 0 bases clipped from V and 1 base from J, the junction kept 6 bases outside the gene matches. The CDR3 reads CASSLASTSGFQETQYF. In DNA form, the CDR3 reads TGTGCCAGCAGCTTGGCATCGACTAGCGGGTTCCAAGAGACCCAGTACTTC.

V and J are TRBV28 and TRBJ1-1; no clear D. V was trimmed by 2 bases and J by 1 base, leaving 11 bases between them. The germline CDR1 and CDR2 sequences are MDHEN and SYDVKM. The CDR3 spans 15 residues. CDR3 sequence reads: CASSLGRRSNTEAFF. CDR3 bases: TGTGCCAGCAGTTTAGGTAGGAGATCGAACACTGAAGCTTTCTTT.

This chain uses TRBV5-5 with TRBJ2-2; 7 nucleotides align to TRBD2. This CDR3 spans 16 amino acids. Germline trimming cut 0 bases from V and 2 bases from J; bases unmatched to any gene: 4. In germline, CDR1 is SGHKS, CDR2 YYEKEE (reference sequence). The CDR3 loop reads CASSLGSGGNTGELFF. Written as DNA, the CDR3 is TGTGCCAGCAGCTTGGGTTCGGGGGGTAACACCGGGGAGCTGTTTTTT.

This chain connects TRBV28 to TRBJ2-5, with TRBD1 matching 9 bases. Germline values: CDR1 MDHEN, CDR2 SYDVKM. The CDR3 has 15 residues. The junction had 13 bases not matched to a gene; V was cut back by 9 bases and J by 5 bases. CDR3 in amino acids: CASKLKTGGAETQYF. The CDR3 DNA reads TGTGCCAGTAAGCTTAAAACAGGGGGCGCGGAGACCCAGTACTTC.

The chain couples TRBV5-4 to TRBJ2-5, with 7 bases identical to TRBD2. Germline V gene lookup returns CDR1 SGHNT and CDR2 YYREEE (reference sequence). CDR3 length: 15 residues. V trimming: 0 bases; J trimming: 5 bases; junction bases outside the gene matches: 7. The CDR3 coding sequence is TGTGCCAGCAGCTTGGGGCGGGAGAATTGGGAGACCCAGTACTTC. Translated: CASSLGRENWETQYF. Using reference TRBV5-4 and TRBJ2-5 for the parts outside the CDR3, the full variable domain is ETGVTQSPTHLIKTRGQQVTLRCSSQSGHNTVSWYQQALGQGPQFIFQYYREEENGRGNFPPRFSGLQFPNYSSELNVNALELDDSALYLCASSLGRENWETQYFGPGTRLLVL.

The chain recombines TRBV7-9 with TRBJ1-2; 9 bases are shared with TRBD1. Germline CDR1 SEHNR, CDR2 FQNEAQ (reference sequence). The V segment lost 7 bases and the J segment 6 bases; nucleotides outside the gene matches: 15. CDR3 length equals 16 residues. DNA for the CDR3: TGTGCCAGCACCTCTCCGGGACAGGGTAGTAAGCATGGCTACACCTTC. It yields the protein CASTSPGQGSKHGYTF.

V gene TRBV14 combines with J gene TRBJ2-7; 7 positions match TRBD2. The CDR3 has 15 amino acids. Germline V CDR1 and CDR2: SGHDN, FVKESK. V shed 1 base and J 3 bases; nucleotides not matched to a gene: 6. CDR3: CASSQAPGRGYEQYF. DNA for the CDR3: TGTGCCAGCAGCCAAGCCCCAGGGAGGGGCTACGAGCAGTACTTC.

This clone has only a few counts. The CDR3 loop is CASSVEGQLYGYTF. The DNA of the CDR3 is TGTGCCAGCAGCGTCGAGGGACAGCTCTATGGCTACACCTTC. The genes are TRBV9 and TRBJ1-2, with TRBD1 identical over 7 bases. CDR1 is SGDLS, CDR2 YYNGEE, per germline. Unmatched junction bases numbered 5, after V lost 2 bases and J lost 4 bases. CDR3 length equals 14 residues.

The V and J genes are TRBV9 and TRBJ2-3; TRBD2 agrees at 11 bases. The junction had 5 bases not matched to a gene; V was cut back by 7 bases and J by 4 bases. Germline CDR1 and CDR2: SGDLS and YYNGEE. The CDR3 is 14 amino acids. CDR3 residues: CASSELAGADTQYF. The DNA of the CDR3 is TGTGCCAGCTCGGAACTAGCGGGAGCAGATACGCAGTATTTT.

The rearrangement links TRBV18 to TRBJ1-2, with D possibly matching TRBD1 (5 bases). This CDR3 spans 14 amino acids. The V gene lost 0 bases and the J gene lost 8 bases, with 13 bases spanning the gap. Per germline, CDR1 KGHSH and CDR2 LQKENI. For the CDR3, the DNA is TGTGCCAGCTCACCACCTGGGCAGGGAAGGGGCTACACCTTC. Translation gives CASSPPGQGRGYTF.

V usage is TRBV5-4 and J usage is TRBJ2-7; 9 nucleotides match TRBD1. Trimming cost V 2 bases and J 5 bases; bases outside gene matches: 8. The CDR3 covers 15 residues. CDR1 is SGHNT, CDR2 YYREEE, per germline (reference sequence). The CDR3 is CASSFAGTGLHEQYF. In DNA, the CDR3 is TGTGCCAGCAGCTTTGCCGGGACAGGGTTGCACGAGCAGTACTTC.

The genes are TRBV9 and TRBJ1-1; tentative D call: TRBD1 (5 bases). Germline V gene sequence: CDR1 SGDLS, CDR2 YYNGEE. The CDR3 has 14 amino acids. Trimming pared 4 bases from V and 1 base from J, leaving 11 bases between. The CDR3 coding sequence is TGTGCCAGCAGCCCAGGGTGGGAGAACACTGAAGCTTTCTTT. It encodes CASSPGWENTEAFF.